This TCR beta chain was sequenced during a study of blood T cell repertoires in COVID-19. Looking at the study overall: From the United States, Italy and Spain came samples of acute and convalescent COVID-19. PBMCs, B-cell-depleted T cells, or T cells were the source of the cDNA or gDNA that made up the material.

The authors' processing: Using reference gene primer amplification, nucleated cell counts were estimated. Here immunoSEQ multiplex PCR was the method, and the copy in TCRdb shows in-frame clones only, minus some. V and J calls and clone size are given by that table; D and trimming were obtained from the DNA. Of roughly 43,000 clones listed, more than 75% are singletons. The sequenced sample was peripheral blood. The TCR comes from a woman in her seventies in a cohort sampled during active COVID-19.

CDR3 in amino acids: CAAGMYSNQPQHF. The DNA of the CDR3 is TGTGCCGCAGGGATGTATAGCAATCAGCCCCAGCATTTT. The gene calls are TRBV30 and TRBJ1-5; D possibly corresponds to TRBD1 (5 bases). The V end was cut by 8 bases, the J end by 0 bases, with 11 bases between. Germline values: CDR1 GTSNPN, CDR2 SVGIG (reference sequence). This CDR3 has 13 amino acids.